This TCR beta chain was identified during a study of T-cell memory formation after mild COVID-19. 5'RACE with constant-segment primers built TCRalpha and TCRbeta cDNA libraries with UMIs. TCRdb processed the 5' RACE reads anew with MiXCR; each CDR3 protein has one entry. The sample includes approximately 290,000 distinct CDR3 sequences, roughly 8.2% of them seen just once. Study-level results: Contracting CD8+ clones were enriched in EMRA, CD4+ mainly in CM and EM. Some responding clones appeared in pre-infection memory, suggesting cross-reactive memory joined.

Germline V CDR1 and CDR2: LNHNV, YYDKDF (reference sequence). The CDR3 extends over 13 amino acids. Trimming shortened V by 1 base and J by 3 bases, and 7 bases separated the two germline ends. Regarding this clonotype: Its antigen remains unidentified.

Sequencing input: PBMCs or a T cell subset sorted from them (not recorded which). The chain joins TRBV15 to TRBJ2-7; D is unclear. This sequence originates from a man aged 18 to 29 who had mild COVID-19 (a few samples of this study predate the infection). Cell type and time point are not known. The CDR3 spells CATSRVGVYEQYF. CDR3 DNA: TGTGCCACCAGCAGAGTTGGAGTCTACGAGCAGTACTTC.